This T cell receptor (beta chain) appears in the sequencing data of a study of tumor-infiltrating lymphocytes in primary liver carcinoma. Study-level background: These patients were men and women whose ages were 30 to 69 years. Sequencing of the samples generated roughly 3.65 to 7.13 million productive TCRbeta reads, with similar yields across tissue types.

The study co-extracted DNA and RNA from 20-30 mg of unsorted bulk tissue. Those sampled were patients whose primary liver carcinoma was treated by surgical resection. Details on this clonotype: Just one base apart from a much larger clone, this may be a read error.

A primer in the constant region served to generate TCR beta cDNA from 450 to 600 ng of total RNA. Slightly modified ARM-PCR with three nested multiplex PCR rounds yielded TCR beta libraries. Researchers ran the first two PCR rounds for roughly 10 cycles each with TRBV1-TRBV30 forward primers and a C-beta reverse primer. TCRdb fed the multiplex PCR reads into MiXCR, producing one record per CDR3 protein. The data contain tens of thousands of distinct CDR3 sequences, over 75% of them singletons. Germline CDR1 is SQVTM and CDR2 is ANQGSEA. The CDR3 sequence is 15 residues long. The chain is built from TRBV29-1 and TRBJ2-2; 8 bases align to TRBD2. The sequence derives from a man in his forties or fifties with primary liver carcinoma and hepatitis B virus infection. Sample: liver tumor tissue from sampling region 5. Noted subset: tumor region T5, tumor centre. CDR3 residues: CGVESSGGRTGELFF. DNA for the CDR3: TGCGGCGTTGAATCGAGCGGGGGAAGAACCGGGGAGCTGTTTTTT.